The clone carrying this T cell receptor (beta chain) was observed a single time. Its matching antigen is unknown. The sample originates from a study of neoadjuvant anti-PD-1 for oral cavity cancer. Study outcomes and limitations: After neoadjuvant nivolumab, PBMC T cell clonality was significantly higher in non-responders than responders. Only three patients per response group were TCR-analyzed; validation needed.

PBMC libraries mostly used about 490 ng of input genomic DNA, with six replicates per sample. TCRdb's table, derived via immunoSEQ multiplex PCR, lists solely in-frame clones and lacks some. The data contain around 34,000 clones, approximately 87% of them seen just once; the ten biggest clones take up about 4%. This specimen was PBMCs, taken before nivolumab (anti-PD-1) treatment. This clonotype was sampled from a person aged 35-79 years with oral cavity squamous cell carcinoma.

The CDR3 sequence: CASSVDGTKDSPLHF. The CDR3 DNA reads TGTGCCAGCAGCGTAGACGGGACAAAGGATTCACCCCTCCACTTT. The chain is built from TRBV9 and TRBJ1-6; maybe TRBD1 (6 bases). V lost 0 bases and J 8 bases, leaving 12 bases between the germline ends. The CDR3 loop spans 15 amino acids. The germline V gene encodes CDR1 SGDLS and CDR2 YYNGEE.